This record covers a single T cell receptor (beta chain). What it binds is not known. The donors, healthy adults who were HIV-negative, had experienced no recent acute infections or vaccinations. Evenly divided among several immunoSEQ plates was the genomic DNA of each subset. Profiling relied on immunoSEQ multiplex PCR, and the TCRdb table lists in-frame clones only, not all of them. The data show about a million clones, with approximately 75% seen just once and 0.89% held by the top ten. These data belong to a study of shared clonotypes between healthy human individuals. General observations from the study: Exclusively blood specimens were collected; tissue repertoires likely differ. Genetic and exposure-history diversity was limited by the small donor number.

This CDR3 has 13 residues. V was shortened by 5 bases and J by 6 bases, with 16 bases between the two germline ends. Germline V gene lookup returns CDR1 GTSNPN and CDR2 SVGIG (reference sequence). The sample was memory CD4+ T cells from PBMCs. Subset indicated: CD45RA-negative fraction. The V and J genes are TRBV30 and TRBJ2-5, with D possibly matching TRBD2 (6 bases). The receptor was derived from a man between 18 and 29 years old in good health. Some clones in this sample may be carry-over from other donors' samples. The CDR3 nucleotides read TGTGCCTGGCGGGACTCCCTCCCTCAGACCCAGTACTTC. Translation gives CAWRDSLPQTQYF. Based on the CDR3 plus reference TRBV30 and TRBJ2-5, the full variable domain is SQTIHQWPATLVQPVGSPLSLECTVEGTSNPNLYWYRQAAGRGLQLLFYSVGIGQISSEVPQNLSASRPQDRQFILSSKKLLLSDSGFYLCAWRDSLPQTQYFGPGTRLLVL.